The clone carrying this T cell receptor (beta chain) has more than one count but fewer than ten. Its target is not known. A previously described protocol, modified, built RNA-based TCR cDNA libraries. TCRdb reprocessed the 5' RACE reads with MiXCR, giving one entry per CDR3 protein. The sample records roughly 340,000 distinct CDR3 sequences, around 30% being singletons. Deletions cut 4 bases from V and 0 bases from J, with 13 bases between. CDR3 length: 16 residues. Germline assignment: CDR1 SGHTA and CDR2 FQGNSA. Reared together, all three twin pairs probably met the same infectious agents and vaccines. The data belong to a study of identical twins' blood T cells. General study points: Shared CDR3 clonotype counts between two donors mainly tracked the product of their cloneset sizes, twins included. Environmental influences on twin similarity could not be excluded.

V is TRBV7-2 and J is TRBJ1-3, with unresolved D. Material for sequencing was PBMCs. The receptor was derived from a woman aged 18-55 years in good health. In nucleotides, the CDR3 is TGTGCCAGCAGCTCTCAATTACATCGCTCTGGAAACACCATATATTTT. It translates to CASSSQLHRSGNTIYF. The complete variable domain, with remaining parts taken from reference TRBV7-2 and TRBJ1-3, reads GAGVSQSPSNKVTEKGKDVELRCDPISGHTALYWYRQSLGQGLEFLIYFQGNSAPDKSGLPSDRFSAERTGGSVSTLTIQRTQQEDSAVYLCASSSQLHRSGNTIYFGEGSWLTVV.